Each of the 18 T cell receptor beta chains below was sequenced from the same sample in a study of blood T cells in healthy people across ages. Then a second PCR, running roughly 7 to 11 cycles, was carried out with a sample-barcoded 5' primer and a J-beta primer mix. TCRdb reprocessed the 5' RACE reads via MiXCR and lists one record per CDR3 protein. This sample has approximately 2,000,000 distinct CDR3 sequences, with approximately 39% found just once. The sequenced sample was blood. The receptors originated from a human donor in good health.

This clonotype was seen repeatedly, ten times or more. This chain uses TRBV20-1 with TRBJ2-7; no firm D call. V dropped 6 bases and J dropped 3 bases, with 6 bases sitting between them. This CDR3 comprises 10 residues. Germline V gene data show CDR1 as DFQATT and CDR2 as SNEGSKA (reference sequence). CDR3 amino acids: CSAVHYEQYF. Here the CDR3 DNA reads TGCAGTGCGGTCCACTACGAGCAGTACTTC.

In its sample, this clonotype was seen many times. The junction departs from germline at one end; a sequencing error may be responsible. This rearrangement joins TRBV12-3 or TRBV12-4 to TRBJ1-1; D gene uncertain. The CDR3 has 12 amino acids. CDR3 DNA sequence: TGCGCCAGCAGTTTAGGAACGCTTGAAGCTTTCTTT. Protein sequence: CASSLGTLEAFF.

The chain employs TRBV15 and TRBJ2-7, with D perhaps assigned TRBD1 or TRBD2 (6 bases each). Trimming took 0 bases from V and 5 from J, leaving 14 bases between them. Germline V gene lookup returns CDR1 LNHNV and CDR2 YYDKDF (reference sequence). The length of the CDR3 is 15 residues. The CDR3 region has the DNA TGTGCCACCAGCAGAGATAACGGGGGCGTCGACGAGCAGTACTTC. As protein: CATSRDNGGVDEQYF. Looking up the rest from reference TRBV15 and TRBJ2-7 gives the full variable domain: DAMVIQNPRYQVTQFGKPVTLSCSQTLNHNVMYWYQQKSSQAPKLLFHYYDKDFNNEADTPDNFQSRRPNTSFCFLDIRSPGLGDTAMYLCATSRDNGGVDEQYFGPGTRLTVT.

The chain is built from TRBV7-2 and TRBJ1-5, with no clear D. Germline loops: CDR1 SGHTA, CDR2 FQGNSA. The CDR3 length is 15 residues. The V gene lost 1 base and the J gene lost 6 bases, with 13 bases spanning the gap. The CDR3 protein is CASSLGVGDGQPQHF. CDR3 coding DNA: TGTGCCAGCAGCTTAGGGGTGGGAGACGGTCAGCCCCAGCATTTT.

This rearrangement joins TRBV4-3 to TRBJ2-1; 8 bases are shared with TRBD2. The germline gives CDR1 LGHNA, CDR2 YSLEER. V shed 0 bases and J 11 bases; nucleotides not matched to a gene: 15. This CDR3 has 17 residues. The CDR3 DNA sequence: TGCGCCAGCAGCCAAGAAGGGTCCGGGGGGGCCGCAAATAAGCAGTTCTTC. Translation gives CASSQEGSGGAANKQFF.

J is TRBJ2-6 and V is TRBV7-9; D uncertain. Per the germline V gene, CDR1 is SEHNR and CDR2 is FQNEAQ (reference sequence). V lost 5 bases, J lost 4 bases, and 18 bases lay in between. The CDR3 is made up of 17 amino acids. Written as DNA, the CDR3 is TGTGCCAGCAGCCCCCGTTTAGAGTTGGGGGGGGCCAACGTCCTGACTTTC. This translates into CASSPRLELGGANVLTF.

This clonotype turned up a few times. The chain links TRBV6-6 to TRBJ1-6; unclear D gene. The germline gives CDR1 MNHNY, CDR2 SVGAGI (reference sequence). V was trimmed by 7 bases and J by 7 bases, leaving 14 bases between them. The CDR3 covers 14 residues. DNA of the CDR3: TGTGCCAGCACGACGAACACCGTCAATTCACCCCTCCACTTT. Residues: CASTTNTVNSPLHF.

This CDR3 reads CASSKSSLNTEAFF. CDR3 DNA: TGTGCCAGCAGCAAAAGCAGTCTCAACACTGAAGCTTTCTTT. The chain recombines TRBV21-1 with TRBJ1-1. TRBV21-1 is described as a pseudogene. The CDR3 totals 14 residues.

The chain employs TRBV4-3 and TRBJ2-1; TRBD1 matches at 10 bases. CDR1 is LGHNA and CDR2 is YSLEER in the germline V gene. V was clipped by 0 bases and J by 9 bases; unmatched bases: 8. The CDR3 runs to 16 residues. The DNA of the CDR3 is TGCGCCAGCAGCCAAGATTGGACAGGGGGAAGGGGTGAGCAGTTCTTC. This gives the protein CASSQDWTGGRGEQFF.

The chain is built from TRBV13 and TRBJ1-5, with 9 bases identical to TRBD1. V shed 2 bases and J 5 bases; nucleotides not matched to a gene: 7. CDR1 and CDR2 from the germline V gene are PRHDT and FYEKMQ (reference sequence). The CDR3 loop spans 16 amino acids. The CDR3 loop is CASSLNGDREHQPQHF. CDR3 DNA: TGTGCCAGCAGCTTAAACGGGGACAGGGAGCATCAGCCCCAGCATTTT.

The CDR3 spells CASSHRVEDSTFFYEQYF. CDR3 in DNA: TGTGCCAGCAGCCATAGGGTCGAGGACTCCACATTCTTCTACGAGCAGTACTTC. The chain is built from TRBV14 and TRBJ2-7; weak D call: TRBD2 (5 bases). This CDR3 spans 18 amino acids. Deletions cut 3 bases from V and 3 bases from J, with 24 bases between. Germline-derived CDR1 and CDR2 are SGHDN and FVKESK.

The rearrangement uses TRBV7-2 and TRBJ2-3, with D possibly matching TRBD2 (7 bases). In germline, CDR1 is SGHTA, CDR2 FQGNSA. The V end was cut by 5 bases, the J end by 1 base, with 19 bases between. The CDR3 contains 17 residues. The CDR3 DNA sequence: TGTGCCAGCAGCCCCCATGCGGGGGCGCGGGGCACAGATACGCAGTATTTT. Translation: CASSPHAGARGTDTQYF.

This clonotype was recorded many times. The chain uses TRBV7-9 and TRBJ2-1; TRBD2 matches at 8 bases. CDR1 SEHNR and CDR2 FQNEAQ come from the germline V gene (reference sequence). The CDR3 extends over 16 amino acids. With V trimmed by 5 bases and J by 1 base, 7 bases remained unmatched. For the CDR3, the DNA is TGTGCCAGCAGCCCCTGGCGGGGGGTATCCTACAATGAGCAGTTCTTC. It yields the protein CASSPWRGVSYNEQFF.

This clonotype was seen more than once but under ten times. The V and J genes are TRBV10-3 and TRBJ2-2, with a possible D match to TRBD1 (6 bases). The CDR3 spans 14 residues. CDR1 and CDR2 (germline): ENHRY, SYGVKD. Trimming took 6 bases from V and 0 from J, leaving 8 bases between them. The CDR3 region has the DNA TGTGCCATCAGGGGACATTCGAACACCGGGGAGCTGTTTTTT. This translates into CAIRGHSNTGELFF.

This clonotype is a singleton in its sample. This chain joins TRBV6-1 and TRBJ1-1; D ambiguous. The CDR3 sequence is 14 residues long. Germline assignment: CDR1 MNHNS and CDR2 SASEGT. V lost 5 bases to trimming and J lost 1 base, with 11 bases between them. CDR3 DNA sequence: TGTGCCAGCAGTATGGATACCCAGAACACTGAAGCTTTCTTT. This codes for CASSMDTQNTEAFF.

The V and J genes are TRBV5-1 and TRBJ2-5; 9 bases line up with TRBD1. TRBJ2-7 matches the DNA end more closely, so the J call is doubtful. Germline CDR1 reads SGHRS; CDR2 reads YFSETQ. This CDR3 comprises 16 residues. The DNA of the CDR3 is TGCGCCAGCAGCTCGTCTTGGGGACAGGGCGGATACGAGCAGTACTTC. Translation: CASSSSWGQGGYEQYF.

A remark on this clonotype: One junction end does not reproduce the germline sequence, and a read error may be involved. The J gene is TRBJ1-1, the V gene TRBV5-4; the D gene is possibly TRBD1 (6 bases). This CDR3 comprises 15 residues. Germline V lookup: CDR1 SGHNT, CDR2 YYREEE (reference sequence). The CDR3 DNA is TGTGCCAGCAGCCCCCGGGACACCCTAGGGACTGAAGTTTTCTTT. Protein product: CASSPRDTLGTEVFF.

This clonotype was recorded a few times. The chain recombines TRBV2 with TRBJ2-7, with 7 bases identical to TRBD1. This CDR3 is 15 amino acids long. With V trimmed by 2 bases and J by 7 bases, 11 bases remained unmatched. Per germline, CDR1 SNHLY and CDR2 FYNNEI. The CDR3 loop is CASSEMTGSQREQYF. In DNA, the CDR3 is TGTGCCAGCAGTGAAATGACAGGGTCCCAGAGGGAGCAGTACTTC.